The rows below give T cell receptor beta chains drawn from one sample of a study of shared clonotypes between healthy human individuals. TCRdb's copy holds only in-frame clones and misses some; the assay was immunoSEQ multiplex PCR. The sample yields around 610,000 clones, roughly 96% seen once. Sequencing was performed on naive CD8+ T cells sorted from blood. These receptors all stem from a woman aged 25 to 39 in good health. The CDR3 runs from the conserved cysteine through the conserved F or W. D genes are given only for firm matches. The size entry is marked missing in some rows and otherwise reads once, few, many or a size class.

D gene: .
clone size: .
J gene: TRBJ2-7
V gene: TRBV7-6
CDR3 DNA: TGTGCCAGCAGCTTAGAGCAGGGGCACCCCTACGAGCAGTACTTC
CDR3 protein: CASSLEQGHPYEQYF

D gene: .
clone size: .
J gene: TRBJ2-2
V gene: TRBV2
CDR3 DNA: TGTGCCAGCATTGGGGCCTCTAACACCGGGGAGCTGTTTTTT
CDR3 protein: CASIGASNTGELFF

D gene: TRBD2
clone size: once
J gene: TRBJ2-7
V gene: TRBV28
CDR3 DNA: TGTGCCAGCAGTTTAGGACTAGCGGGACTGATCGACGAGCAGTACTTC
CDR3 protein: CASSLGLAGLIDEQYF

D gene: .
clone size: .
J gene: TRBJ1-2
V gene: TRBV28
CDR3 DNA: TGTGCCAGCAGTTTACGACAGGTCTATGGCTACACCTTC
CDR3 protein: CASSLRQVYGYTF

D gene: TRBD2
clone size: once
J gene: TRBJ2-7
V gene: TRBV2
CDR3 DNA: TGTGCCAGCAGTGAGGAGCTAGCGGGAGCGTACGAGCAGTACTTC
CDR3 protein: CASSEELAGAYEQYF

D gene: TRBD2
clone size: once
J gene: TRBJ2-1
V gene: TRBV15
CDR3 DNA: TGTGCCACCAGCAGAGATTTGCTAGCGGAAACTCCAACCTACAATGAGCAGTTCTTC
CDR3 protein: CATSRDLLAETPTYNEQFF

D gene: .
clone size: few
J gene: TRBJ2-7
V gene: TRBV27
CDR3 DNA: TGTGCCAGCAGTTACGACAGTACCTACGAGCAGTACTTC
CDR3 protein: CASSYDSTYEQYF

D gene: .
clone size: .
J gene: TRBJ1-2
V gene: TRBV11-2
CDR3 DNA: TGTGCCAGCAGCTTAGTTGTCAGGGACTACTATGGCTACACCTTC
CDR3 protein: CASSLVVRDYYGYTF

D gene: TRBD2
clone size: .
J gene: TRBJ2-2
V gene: TRBV13
CDR3 DNA: TGTGCCAGCAGCTTAGCGGGAGGGAACACCGGGGAGCTGTTTTTT
CDR3 protein: CASSLAGGNTGELFF

D gene: TRBD2
clone size: .
J gene: TRBJ2-3
V gene: TRBV28
CDR3 DNA: TGTGCCAGCAGTTTTAATGCGGGAGACACAGATACGCAGTATTTT
CDR3 protein: CASSFNAGDTDTQYF

D gene: .
clone size: .
J gene: TRBJ2-5
V gene: TRBV7-6
CDR3 DNA: TGTGCCAGCAGCAATAGTGATAAGCGCCCCCAAGAGACCCAGTACTTC
CDR3 protein: CASSNSDKRPQETQYF

D gene: .
clone size: .
J gene: TRBJ2-2
V gene: TRBV5-4
CDR3 DNA: TGTGCCAGCAGCGCCATAAGGGGGATCTCCGGGGAGCTGTTTTTT
CDR3 protein: CASSAIRGISGELFF

D gene: TRBD2
clone size: once
J gene: TRBJ2-3
V gene: TRBV10-2
CDR3 DNA: TGCGCCAGCAGTGAGGGGACTAGCTTGACAGATACGCAGTATTTT
CDR3 protein: CASSEGTSLTDTQYF

D gene: .
clone size: .
J gene: TRBJ2-1
V gene: TRBV2
CDR3 DNA: TGTGCCAGCAGTGAAGGTTGGGGGCGGAGTGAGCAGTTCTTC
CDR3 protein: CASSEGWGRSEQFF

D gene: .
clone size: .
J gene: TRBJ2-3
V gene: TRBV29-1
CDR3 DNA: TGCAGCGTTTCAGGGTGGGGGACAGATACGCAGTATTTT
CDR3 protein: CSVSGWGTDTQYF

D gene: .
clone size: once
J gene: TRBJ1-1
V gene: TRBV5-6
CDR3 DNA: TGTGCCAGCAGCCTAGGAGGGAATCGAGCTTTCTTT
CDR3 protein: CASSLGGNRAFF

D gene: .
clone size: .
J gene: TRBJ2-2
V gene: TRBV28
CDR3 DNA: TGTGCCAGCAGCCTCCTCACAGCCCGCGGGGAGCTGTTTTTT
CDR3 protein: CASSLLTARGELFF

D gene: TRBD2
clone size: .
J gene: TRBJ2-1
V gene: TRBV28
CDR3 DNA: TGTGCCAGCAGTTCATACCGACTAGCGGTAGGCTACAATGAGCAGTTCTTC
CDR3 protein: CASSSYRLAVGYNEQFF

D gene: TRBD1
clone size: .
J gene: TRBJ2-7
V gene: TRBV27
CDR3 DNA: TGTGCCAGCAGTTTTGTACAGGGGGCGCACGAGCAGTACTTC
CDR3 protein: CASSFVQGAHEQYF

D gene: TRBD2
clone size: .
J gene: TRBJ2-1
V gene: TRBV2
CDR3 DNA: TGTGCCACTCGACTAGCGGGAGAGGGGTACAATGAGCAGTTCTTC
CDR3 protein: CATRLAGEGYNEQFF

D gene: .
clone size: .
J gene: TRBJ2-5
V gene: TRBV7-8
CDR3 DNA: TGTGCCAGCAGCACCTGGGGTTTGTACCAAGAGACCCAGTACTTC
CDR3 protein: CASSTWGLYQETQYF

D gene: .
clone size: .
J gene: TRBJ2-5
V gene: TRBV9
CDR3 DNA: TGTGCCAGCAGCGTAGAGGGGGAGTGGGAGACCCAGTACTTC
CDR3 protein: CASSVEGEWETQYF

D gene: .
clone size: .
J gene: TRBJ2-7
V gene: TRBV7-5
CDR3 DNA: TGTGTCAGAAGCTTAGTAAGGAACCGGGACAGGGGCTTCTACGAGCAGTACTTC
CDR3 protein: CVRSLVRNRDRGFYEQYF

D gene: TRBD1
clone size: .
J gene: TRBJ2-3
V gene: TRBV7-3
CDR3 DNA: TGTGCCAGCAGCTACACAGGGGGCCTTGCAGATACGCAGTATTTT
CDR3 protein: CASSYTGGLADTQYF

D gene: .
clone size: .
J gene: TRBJ2-5
V gene: TRBV14
CDR3 DNA: TGTGCCAGCAGCCAAGATTACCGCCAATTCGAGGACGAGACCCAGTACTTC
CDR3 protein: CASSQDYRQFEDETQYF

D gene: .
clone size: .
J gene: TRBJ2-1
V gene: TRBV5-8
CDR3 DNA: TGTGCCAGCAGCGGTACGACCAGAAGGGATGAGCAGTTCTTC
CDR3 protein: CASSGTTRRDEQFF

D gene: .
clone size: .
J gene: TRBJ2-7
V gene: TRBV7-8
CDR3 DNA: TGTGCCAGCAGCTTAGGAGCAGGGCTCGCCTACGAGCAGTACTTC
CDR3 protein: CASSLGAGLAYEQYF

D gene: .
clone size: .
J gene: TRBJ2-3
V gene: TRBV19
CDR3 DNA: TGTGCTTCGGGCGAGTGGGCTCGGTTGGCCGTAAACACAGATACGCAGTATTTT
CDR3 protein: CASGEWARLAVNTDTQYF

D gene: TRBD1
clone size: once
J gene: TRBJ2-7
V gene: TRBV15
CDR3 DNA: TGTGCCACCTCTTGGACAGGGGTAAGAGAGCAGTACTTC
CDR3 protein: CATSWTGVREQYF

D gene: TRBD2
clone size: .
J gene: TRBJ2-1
V gene: TRBV5-1
CDR3 DNA: TGCGCCAGCAGCTTGTTCCTAGCGGGGCGGGGGATTAATGAGCAGTTCTTC
CDR3 protein: CASSLFLAGRGINEQFF

D gene: TRBD2
clone size: .
J gene: TRBJ2-1
V gene: TRBV14
CDR3 DNA: TGTGCCAGCAGCTTCTATGGACTAGGTGAGCAGTTCTTC
CDR3 protein: CASSFYGLGEQFF

D gene: .
clone size: .
J gene: TRBJ1-5
V gene: TRBV19
CDR3 DNA: TGTGCCAGTAGTGAACAGGGCGCCTATTTGCCCCAGCATTTT
CDR3 protein: CASSEQGAYLPQHF

D gene: .
clone size: .
J gene: TRBJ1-4
V gene: TRBV7-9
CDR3 DNA: TGTGCCAGCAGCGTGGGCGCAGAAACAACTAATGAAAAACTGTTTTTT
CDR3 protein: CASSVGAETTNEKLFF

D gene: TRBD2
clone size: .
J gene: TRBJ2-5
V gene: TRBV28
CDR3 DNA: TGTGCCAGCAGTACGTACCACGGACTAGCGGGACAAGAGACCCAGTACTTC
CDR3 protein: CASSTYHGLAGQETQYF

D gene: .
clone size: .
J gene: TRBJ1-3
V gene: TRBV19
CDR3 DNA: TGTGCCAGTAAGGTGACAAAAGGGGTTTACGGTTCTGGAAACACCATATATTTT
CDR3 protein: CASKVTKGVYGSGNTIYF

D gene: .
clone size: .
J gene: TRBJ1-2
V gene: TRBV6-5
CDR3 DNA: TGTGCCAGCAGTTCATGGGGTCGTGGCTACACCTTC
CDR3 protein: CASSSWGRGYTF

D gene: .
clone size: .
J gene: TRBJ2-7
V gene: TRBV27
CDR3 DNA: TGTGCCAGCAGTTTAACCCCTGACTACGAGCAGTACTTC
CDR3 protein: CASSLTPDYEQYF

D gene: .
clone size: once
J gene: TRBJ2-3
V gene: TRBV9
CDR3 DNA: TGTGCCAGCAGCGTATGGGACCTCACAGATACGCAGTATTTT
CDR3 protein: CASSVWDLTDTQYF

D gene: .
clone size: once
J gene: TRBJ2-7
V gene: TRBV5-4
CDR3 DNA: TGTGCCAGCAGCCCAGGGGGGTACGAGCAGTACTTC
CDR3 protein: CASSPGGYEQYF

D gene: .
clone size: .
J gene: TRBJ2-1
V gene: TRBV28
CDR3 DNA: TGTGCCAGCAGTCTCCAGGGACCCTTAAGATCTAACTACAATGAGCAGTTCTTC
CDR3 protein: CASSLQGPLRSNYNEQFF

D gene: .
clone size: .
J gene: TRBJ2-7
V gene: TRBV7-9
CDR3 DNA: TGTGCCAGCAGCCCCGCAGCGTTATTCGGGCTAACCCACTACGAGCAGTACTTC
CDR3 protein: CASSPAALFGLTHYEQYF

D gene: .
clone size: .
J gene: TRBJ2-5
V gene: TRBV19
CDR3 DNA: TGTGCCAGTAGTTCCCAGGGGACCCCTCAAGAGACCCAGTACTTC
CDR3 protein: CASSSQGTPQETQYF

D gene: TRBD2
clone size: .
J gene: TRBJ2-7
V gene: TRBV7-6
CDR3 DNA: TGTGCCAGCAGCTTAGCAGCGGGAGGGGCCGAGCAGTACTTC
CDR3 protein: CASSLAAGGAEQYF

D gene: .
clone size: .
J gene: TRBJ2-1
V gene: TRBV7-3
CDR3 DNA: TGTGCCAGCAGCTTAACGTTGGGCGACCCGTTGTTCTTC
CDR3 protein: CASSLTLGDPLFF

D gene: TRBD2
clone size: .
J gene: TRBJ2-1
V gene: TRBV5-6
CDR3 DNA: TGTGCCAGCAGCGGCAGGACTAGCGGGATTGATAATGAGCAGTTCTTC
CDR3 protein: CASSGRTSGIDNEQFF

D gene: TRBD1
clone size: .
J gene: TRBJ2-7
V gene: TRBV19
CDR3 DNA: TGTGCCAGCCGACCCGACAGGGCACGGCAATCTGACGAGCAGTACTTC
CDR3 protein: CASRPDRARQSDEQYF

D gene: .
clone size: .
J gene: TRBJ2-1
V gene: TRBV15
CDR3 DNA: TGTGCCACCAGCAGAGATCTGGGTGATAGTGTCGGCGATGAGCAGTTCTTC
CDR3 protein: CATSRDLGDSVGDEQFF

D gene: TRBD1
clone size: .
J gene: TRBJ2-1
V gene: TRBV5-6
CDR3 DNA: TGTGCCAGCAGCGGGGACAGTTCGAATGAGCAGTTCTTC
CDR3 protein: CASSGDSSNEQFF

D gene: .
clone size: once
J gene: TRBJ1-2
V gene: TRBV4-1
CDR3 DNA: TGCGCCAGCAGCCACATAATAACGGATGGCTACACCTTC
CDR3 protein: CASSHIITDGYTF

D gene: .
clone size: .
J gene: TRBJ2-7
V gene: TRBV7-8
CDR3 DNA: TGTGCCAGCAGCTCATCCAAGAGCGAGCAGTACTTC
CDR3 protein: CASSSSKSEQYF

D gene: TRBD2
clone size: .
J gene: TRBJ2-4
V gene: TRBV27
CDR3 DNA: TGTGCCAGCAGTTTATCGGCGGGAGAGGTTCAAAACATTCAGTACTTC
CDR3 protein: CASSLSAGEVQNIQYF

D gene: TRBD2
clone size: .
J gene: TRBJ2-5
V gene: TRBV10-3
CDR3 DNA: TGTGCCATCAGTGGGGGCCCGGGACTAGCGGGACGCCCCCAAGAGACCCAGTACTTC
CDR3 protein: CAISGGPGLAGRPQETQYF

D gene: TRBD1
clone size: .
J gene: TRBJ1-5
V gene: TRBV6-1
CDR3 DNA: TGTGCCAGCAGTGCCGGACAGGGAAACGGCAATCAGCCCCAGCATTTT
CDR3 protein: CASSAGQGNGNQPQHF

D gene: TRBD1
clone size: .
J gene: TRBJ2-7
V gene: TRBV27
CDR3 DNA: TGTGCCAGCAGTTTAACCGGGACAGGGGAATACGAGCAGTACTTC
CDR3 protein: CASSLTGTGEYEQYF

D gene: TRBD1
clone size: .
J gene: TRBJ2-7
V gene: TRBV28
CDR3 DNA: TGTGCCAGCGGACAGGGGGCCTCCTACGAGCAGTACTTC
CDR3 protein: CASGQGASYEQYF

D gene: .
clone size: .
J gene: TRBJ1-1
V gene: TRBV6-1
CDR3 DNA: TGTGCCAGCAGTGAAGGGCAGGGCCTGAACACTGAAGCTTTCTTT
CDR3 protein: CASSEGQGLNTEAFF

D gene: .
clone size: .
J gene: TRBJ1-1
V gene: TRBV19
CDR3 DNA: TGTGCCAGTAGGCCCGATCCTTTAAACACTGAAGCTTTCTTT
CDR3 protein: CASRPDPLNTEAFF

D gene: .
clone size: .
J gene: TRBJ2-7
V gene: TRBV7-9
CDR3 DNA: TGTGCCAGCAGCCAAGCCGGGACAACCTACGAGCAGTACTTC
CDR3 protein: CASSQAGTTYEQYF